This T cell receptor (beta chain) was sequenced in a study of blood T cell repertoires in COVID-19. Overall study context: Some COVID-19 samples were acute and others convalescent; all came from the United States, Italy and Spain. Sources were T cells, B-cell-depleted T cells, or PBMCs; the material itself was cDNA or gDNA.

Symptom resolution, clearance, or two negative PCRs marked donors in Cohort 3 as recovered. Authors' data handling: Estimation of nucleated cell counts was performed using reference gene primer amplification. Sequencing was performed with immunoSEQ multiplex PCR; in TCRdb, only in-frame clones are kept and a portion is missing. For V, J and clone size, that table is used; D and trimming come from the DNA. This table holds around 300,000 clones, 87% found once. The TCR originated in a woman in her forties who had recovered from COVID-19. Sequencing input: PBMCs or T cells enriched from blood (not recorded which).

DNA of the CDR3: TGTGCCACCAGCAGAGGCCCCCGGGAGGGTTACAATGAGCAGTTCTTC. It encodes CATSRGPREGYNEQFF. The V call is TRBV15, the J call TRBJ2-1; 8 positions match TRBD2. After removal of 1 base from V and 4 bases from J, the junction contained 6 bases not matched to a gene. Germline CDR1 reads LNHNV; CDR2 reads YYDKDF (reference sequence). This CDR3 has 16 amino acids.